What follows are 10 T cell receptor delta chains derived from one specimen sequenced in a study of γδ T cells in repeated Plasmodium falciparum infection (dated by TCRdb to the early 2020s). Library preparation used multiplex PCR. The sequencer was an Illumina MiSeq. TCRdb processed the public reads again with the CATT caller, after which rows with matching DNA were combined. Across this sample there are approximately 90,000 delta-chain clones, with roughly 0.9% seen only once. The top ten clones comprise 7.5% to 10% of the sample. For bulk TCR repertoire analysis, Vgamma9/Vdelta2+ and Vdelta2-negative gammadelta T cell populations were flow-sorted out of peripheral blood mononuclear cells. Sample: gamma-delta T cells from blood. These receptors all stem from a pool of human donors (malaria-infected and uninfected, not separated).

This clone came up a few times. This likely stems from a read error, as it lies one base from a far larger clone. The same CDR3 also results from other DNA sequences found in this sample. The chain carries TRDV1 and TRDJ1; 12 bases align to TRDD3. TCRdb lists no J gene, so it was determined here by aligning the DNA to germline. The CDR3 is made up of 28 amino acids. Looked up from germline, CDR1 is TSWWSYY and CDR2 is QGS. The CDR3 here is CALGELGPTTYWGIPRNLLNPRADKLIF. The CDR3, as DNA: TGTGCCCTTGGGGAACTAGGGCCTACTACCTACTGGGGGATACCCCGTAATCTGCTAAATCCGAGGGCCGATAAACTCATCTTT.

Notes on this clone: A far larger clone lies a single base away; this is likely a read error. This specimen includes other DNA sequences encoding the same CDR3. The chain carries TRDV2 and TRDJ1, with TRDD3 matching over 9 bases. As TCRdb names no J gene, one was assigned here on the basis of a DNA match to germline. The CDR3 runs to 18 residues. Germline lookup yields CDR1 GEAIGNYY and CDR2 EKD. V shed 0 bases, J shed 5 bases, and the junction held 15 bases outside the gene matches. The chain's CDR3 is CACDTVVPGGSITDKLIF. CDR3 DNA: TGTGCCTGTGACACCGTTGTACCTGGGGGATCCATCACTGATAAACTCATCTTT.

This clone has at least ten counts. A read error likely explains this, since a far larger clone differs by one base. Other nucleotide sequences from this sample produce the same CDR3. The rearrangement uses TRDV1 and TRDJ1; TRDD1 is a possible D gene (5 bases). CDR1 TSWWSYY and CDR2 QGS come from the germline V gene. The CDR3 has 16 residues. Trimming stripped 2 bases from V and 2 bases from J, with 15 bases between. This CDR3 is CALGEEEISLTDKLIF. DNA for the CDR3: TGTGCTCTTGGGGAAGAGGAAATCTCTCTTACCGATAAACTCATCTTT.

This clone was seen a few times. A far larger clone is off by one base, so a read error is likely. Other DNA sequences from this sample encode an identical CDR3 as well. V and J are TRDV1 and TRDJ1; 8 nucleotides agree with TRDD3. TCRdb is silent on the J gene; assignment here came from matching the DNA to germline. The V gene's germline CDR1 is TSWWSYY and CDR2 QGS. J was trimmed by 0 bases and V by 0 bases; bases with no gene match: 9. This CDR3 has 18 residues. The CDR3 coding sequence is TGTGCTCTTGGGGAACTTCCGGTGGGGGATGACTACACCGATAAACTCATCTTT. Encoded protein: CALGELPVGDDYTDKLIF.

Turning to this clone: This likely came from a read error, as a far larger clone is one base away. Other nucleotide sequences from this sample produce the same CDR3. This sequence joins TRDV2 and TRDJ1; TRDD3 matches 11 bases. Because TCRdb records no J gene, it was assigned here through a match of the DNA to germline. The CDR3 runs to 15 residues. The germline V gene encodes CDR1 GEAIGNYY and CDR2 EKD. The CDR3 here is CACDPLGDIPDKLIF. The CDR3 region has the DNA TGCGCCTGTGACCCACTGGGGGATATTCCCGATAAACTCATCTTT.

This clone was counted at least ten times. This chain uses TRDV1 with TRDJ1; 9 positions match TRDD2. TCRdb carries no J gene annotation; the J gene was assigned here by matching the DNA with germline. Germline trimming cut 3 bases from V and 0 bases from J; bases unmatched to any gene: 17. CDR3 size: 20 residues. Germline CDR1 TSWWSYY, CDR2 QGS. CDR3 sequence: CALGDPFLRWGRLYTDKLIF. The CDR3 nucleotides read TGTGCTCTTGGGGACCCCTTCCTACGATGGGGGAGACTCTACACCGATAAACTCATCTTT.

With regard to this clone: One base separates it from a far larger clone, so it is likely a read error. The sample holds other DNA sequences that translate to the same CDR3. The genes are TRDV2 and TRDJ1; D may be TRDD3 (6 bases). TCRdb records no J gene; here it was assigned by comparing the DNA to germline. Germline lookup yields CDR1 GEAIGNYY and CDR2 EKD. The CDR3 has 18 amino acids. Here the CDR3 DNA reads TGTGCCTGTGACCAACACCCATGGGGGCTTCAAGACACCGACAAACTCATCTTT. The encoded protein is CACDQHPWGLQDTDKLIF.

This clone was observed a handful of times. TCRdb lists the protein of a much larger clone for this DNA, which differs at residue 17, so this is likely a read error; the protein given here is translated from the DNA itself. There is no J gene call, but TRDV2 is given as the V gene; the table's D call, TRDD3, was not checked against the DNA. The CDR3 loop spans 18 amino acids. Germline values: CDR1 GEAIGNYY, CDR2 EKD. Written as DNA, the CDR3 is TGTGCCTGTGACACCGGACTGGGGAAGGGTCTGGGCACCGATAAACTCACCTTT. It specifies CACDTGLGKGLGTDKLTF.

Only a few counts were recorded for this clone. This DNA's translation differs at residue 4 from TCRdb's protein, which comes from a much larger clone; a read error is likely, and the protein shown is translated from the DNA. The chain has TRDV2 and TRDJ1; TRDD3 agrees at 13 bases. Assignment of the J gene here rests on matching the DNA to germline, because TCRdb gives none. In germline, CDR1 is GEAIGNYY, CDR2 EKD. The CDR3 length is 18 residues. CDR3 region: CACNTIILGDTRSDKLIF. The DNA for the CDR3 is TGTGCCTGTAACACCATTATACTGGGGGATACGCGCTCCGATAAACTCATCTTT.

As regards this clone: TCRdb's protein, taken from a much larger clone, differs from this DNA's translation at residue 9, likely owing to a read error; the protein displayed comes from the DNA. This chain joins TRDV2 and TRDJ1; D is perhaps TRDD3 (8 bases). The J gene was missing in TCRdb and was found by matching the end of the DNA to germline. This CDR3 has 18 amino acids. The V end was cut by 3 bases, the J end by 4 bases, with 26 bases between. Per the germline V gene, CDR1 is GEAIGNYY and CDR2 is EKD. As DNA, the CDR3 is TGTGCCTGTGACCAAATGGCCTTCCTGGGGGACGGGAGCGATAAACTCATCTTT. Amino acids: CACDQMAFLGDGSDKLIF.